One sample yielded the 22 T cell receptor beta chains listed below, sequenced in a study of blood T cell repertoires in COVID-19. Profiling relied on immunoSEQ multiplex PCR, and the TCRdb table lists in-frame clones only, not all of them. Here the sample spans more than 250,000 clones, about 89% being singletons. Input material: PBMCs or T cells enriched from blood (not recorded which). All receptors come from a woman younger than 45 who had recovered from COVID-19.

In DNA form, the CDR3 reads TGTGCCACCAGCAGAGAAAGGCAGGCGAACACTGAAGCTTTCTTT. Its protein product is CATSRERQANTEAFF. This chain connects TRBV15 to TRBJ1-1, with unresolved D. Germline values: CDR1 LNHNV, CDR2 YYDKDF (reference sequence). The CDR3 is made up of 15 amino acids. V shed 0 bases and J shed 1 base, with 9 bases lying between them. Full variable domain (remainder filled in from reference TRBV15 and TRBJ1-1): DAMVIQNPRYQVTQFGKPVTLSCSQTLNHNVMYWYQQKSSQAPKLLFHYYDKDFNNEADTPDNFQSRRPNTSFCFLDIRSPGLGDTAMYLCATSRERQANTEAFFGQGTRLTVV.

The chain carries TRBV5-5 and TRBJ1-5; 11 nucleotides align to TRBD1. The CDR3 is made up of 14 amino acids. V shed 4 bases, J shed 13 bases, and the junction held 10 bases outside the gene matches. Germline V CDR1 and CDR2: SGHKS, YYEKEE (reference sequence). The CDR3 DNA reads as TGTGCCAGCAGCCCCCTCCCGGGACAGGGGGGTCAGCATTTT. Its protein is CASSPLPGQGGQHF.

V is TRBV11-2 and J is TRBJ2-1; 9 bases line up with TRBD2. Germline V CDR1 and CDR2: SGHAT, FQNNGV. J was trimmed by 10 bases and V by 1 base; bases with no gene match: 8. This CDR3 is built from 15 residues. CDR3 bases: TGTGCCAGCAGCTTAGGGTCGCGGGGGGGCCACGAGCAGTTCTTC. Translating gives CASSLGSRGGHEQFF.

This clone was recorded only once. The V call is TRBV2, the J call TRBJ2-5; TRBD2 matches 12 bases. This CDR3 is built from 14 residues. V shed 6 bases and J 2 bases; nucleotides not matched to a gene: 1. In germline, CDR1 is SNHLY, CDR2 FYNNEI. This chain's CDR3 is CASRLAGGQETQYF. The CDR3, as DNA: TGTGCCAGCAGGCTAGCGGGGGGGCAAGAGACCCAGTACTTC. The full variable domain, completed using reference TRBV2 and TRBJ2-5, is EPEVTQTPSHQVTQMGQEVILRCVPISNHLYFYWYRQILGQKVEFLVSFYNNEISEKSEIFDDQFSVERPDGSNFTLKIRSTKLEDSAMYFCASRLAGGQETQYFGPGTRLLVL.

This sequence joins TRBV7-2 and TRBJ2-7; D unresolved. The CDR3 is 13 residues long. V was pared by 6 bases and J by 0 bases, with 9 bases between. Germline V gene data show CDR1 as SGHTA and CDR2 as FQGNSA. The CDR3 DNA is TGTGCCAGCAGTTTTATGAGCTCCTACGAGCAGTACTTC. It specifies CASSFMSSYEQYF.

The chain uses TRBV6-1 and TRBJ2-1; 7 positions match TRBD1. J was trimmed by 0 bases and V by 2 bases; bases with no gene match: 10. CDR1 and CDR2 from the germline V gene are MNHNS and SASEGT. CDR3 size: 18 residues. For the CDR3, the DNA is TGTGCCAGCAGTGAAACGACAGGGATCCCAATCTCCTACAATGAGCAGTTCTTC. This gives the protein CASSETTGIPISYNEQFF.

The chain combines TRBV20-1 with TRBJ1-1; no clear D gene. Germline CDR1 is DFQATT and CDR2 is SNEGSKA (reference sequence). This CDR3 comprises 11 residues. V gave up 5 bases and J gave up 6 bases, with 10 bases separating them. CDR3 bases: TGCAGTGCTCCCCCGAGCGCTGAAGCTTTCTTT. Translated, it gives CSAPPSAEAFF.

This clone was observed a single time. The J gene is TRBJ2-2, the V gene TRBV25-1; D is possibly TRBD2 (6 bases). The germline V gene encodes CDR1 MGHDK and CDR2 SYGVNS. V gave up 8 bases and J gave up 1 base, with 17 bases separating them. The CDR3 loop spans 16 amino acids. The CDR3 spells CASSSWGDMNTGELFF. CDR3 in DNA: TGTGCCAGCTCTAGCTGGGGGGATATGAACACCGGGGAGCTGTTTTTT. Together with reference TRBV25-1 and TRBJ2-2, the CDR3 gives the full variable domain: EADIYQTPRYLVIGTGKKITLECSQTMGHDKMYWYQQDPGMELHLIHYSYGVNSTEKGDLSSESTVSRIRTEHFPLTLESARPSHTSQYLCASSSWGDMNTGELFFGEGSRLTVL.

The chain employs TRBV6-5 and TRBJ2-7; possibly TRBD2 for D (6 bases). This CDR3 region has 15 residues. Trimming took 6 bases from V and 1 from J, leaving 16 bases between them. CDR1 is MNHEY, CDR2 SVGAGI, per germline. As DNA, the CDR3 is TGTGCCAGCAGCGCGAGAGGGACTGGATCCTACGAGCAGTACTTC. Its protein is CASSARGTGSYEQYF.

The V and J genes are TRBV13 and TRBJ1-2; a possible D gene is TRBD1 (6 bases). V shed 5 bases and J shed 5 bases, with 18 bases lying between them. The V gene's germline CDR1 is PRHDT and CDR2 FYEKMQ (reference sequence). The CDR3 loop spans 15 amino acids. The CDR3 nucleotides read TGTGCCAGCAGCCGACTGACCGGGACACCTTATGGCTACACCTTC. This translates into CASSRLTGTPYGYTF.

V and J are TRBV19 and TRBJ2-2; TRBD1 is a possible D gene (5 bases). Germline loops: CDR1 LNHDA, CDR2 SQIVND (reference sequence). The CDR3 runs to 15 residues. The V end was cut by 5 bases, the J end by 5 bases, with 15 bases between. The CDR3 coding sequence is TGTGCCAGTAGTTGGGCAGGGTTTGAGACCGGGGAGCTGTTTTTT. Translation: CASSWAGFETGELFF.

This clone appeared a few times. This chain connects TRBV5-4 to TRBJ2-7; D not certain. Germline assignment: CDR1 SGHNT and CDR2 YYREEE (reference sequence). This CDR3 contains 14 residues. Trimming took off 0 bases at V and 2 bases at J, with 9 bases between the two ends. The CDR3 spells CASSLAGSAYEQYF. The CDR3 DNA sequence: TGTGCCAGCAGCTTGGCTGGCAGCGCCTACGAGCAGTACTTC.

The chain links TRBV28 to TRBJ1-5, with 10 nucleotides matching TRBD1. Germline V lookup: CDR1 MDHEN, CDR2 SYDVKM. The junction had 4 bases not matched to a gene; V was cut back by 5 bases and J by 3 bases. The CDR3 consists of 15 residues. The CDR3 region has the DNA TGTGCCAGCAGTGAGGACAGGGGGTTCAATCAGCCCCAGCATTTT. Translated: CASSEDRGFNQPQHF.

The J gene is TRBJ1-1, the V gene TRBV28; D gene uncertain. V was clipped by 1 base and J by 4 bases, with 10 bases between them. Germline V gene sequence: CDR1 MDHEN, CDR2 SYDVKM. The CDR3 totals 14 residues. The CDR3 loop reads CASSLLNGGTEAFF. As DNA, the CDR3 is TGTGCCAGCAGTTTATTGAACGGTGGCACTGAAGCTTTCTTT.

The chain employs TRBV4-3 and TRBJ2-1; tentatively, D is TRBD2 (6 bases). In germline, CDR1 is LGHNA, CDR2 YSLEER. The CDR3 runs 18 residues. The ends were cut back, 0 bases at V and 4 bases at J, with 19 bases in the middle. This chain's CDR3 is CASSQERAGTQSYNEQFF. In DNA, the CDR3 is TGCGCCAGCAGCCAAGAAAGGGCGGGGACCCAATCATACAATGAGCAGTTCTTC.

J is TRBJ2-3 and V is TRBV11-2; 11 bases line up with TRBD2. With 5 bases clipped from V and 2 bases from J, the junction kept 6 bases outside the gene matches. The CDR3 runs 16 residues. Germline V gene data show CDR1 as SGHAT and CDR2 as FQNNGV. CDR3 region: CASSKNSGGATDTQYF. The CDR3 region has the DNA TGTGCCAGCAGCAAGAATAGCGGGGGGGCCACAGATACGCAGTATTTT.

The chain combines TRBV5-8 with TRBJ1-3; 7 bases match TRBD1. Germline assignment: CDR1 SGHTS and CDR2 YDEGEE. This CDR3 contains 16 residues. Trimming at V came to 5 bases and at J to 3 bases, leaving 11 bases not matched to a gene. CDR3 bases: TGTGCCAGCAGTGAGTTTGACAGGGTGATTGGAAACACCATATATTTT. Translating it yields CASSEFDRVIGNTIYF.

V gene TRBV5-1 combines with J gene TRBJ1-4, with D perhaps TRBD1 (5 bases). There are 14 residues in the CDR3. CDR1 and CDR2 from the germline V gene are SGHRS and YFSETQ. With 5 bases removed from V and 5 bases from J, the gap between germline ends came to 13 bases. The CDR3 protein is CASRLGVINEKLFF. The DNA of the CDR3 is TGCGCCAGCAGATTAGGGGTTATAAATGAAAAACTGTTTTTT.

The chain recombines TRBV19 with TRBJ1-4, with D possibly matching TRBD1 (5 bases). The CDR3 consists of 14 residues. Trimming took off 7 bases at V and 5 bases at J, with 14 bases between the two ends. Looked up from germline, CDR1 is LNHDA and CDR2 is SQIVND (reference sequence). Here the CDR3 reads CASTRGGRNEKLFF. For the CDR3, the DNA is TGTGCCAGTACCCGGGGGGGAAGGAATGAAAAACTGTTTTTT.

The chain employs TRBV12-3 or TRBV12-4 and TRBJ1-1; D remains ambiguous. Trimming took off 1 base at V and 7 bases at J, with 7 bases between the two ends. CDR3 size: 12 residues. The CDR3 spells CASSLGRIEAFF. Here the CDR3 DNA reads TGTGCCAGCAGTTTAGGCAGAATTGAAGCTTTCTTT.

This rearrangement joins TRBV28 to TRBJ2-1; 10 bases map to TRBD1. The trim removed 5 bases at V and 6 bases at J, leaving 7 bases unmatched. CDR1 is MDHEN, CDR2 SYDVKM, per germline. This CDR3 spans 15 amino acids. In DNA, the CDR3 is TGTGCCAGCAGTCAGGGGGGACAGGGGTTCAATGAGCAGTTCTTC. Protein product: CASSQGGQGFNEQFF.

This clone appeared a single time. The rearrangement joins TRBV6-5 to TRBJ2-2, with D tentatively TRBD1 (5 bases). V lost 2 bases and J 4 bases, leaving 14 bases between the germline ends. CDR1 and CDR2 from the germline V gene are MNHEY and SVGAGI. The CDR3 has 16 residues. The CDR3 spells CASSYLREVGTGELFF. The CDR3 nucleotides are TGTGCCAGCAGTTACCTCAGGGAAGTTGGCACCGGGGAGCTGTTTTTT.